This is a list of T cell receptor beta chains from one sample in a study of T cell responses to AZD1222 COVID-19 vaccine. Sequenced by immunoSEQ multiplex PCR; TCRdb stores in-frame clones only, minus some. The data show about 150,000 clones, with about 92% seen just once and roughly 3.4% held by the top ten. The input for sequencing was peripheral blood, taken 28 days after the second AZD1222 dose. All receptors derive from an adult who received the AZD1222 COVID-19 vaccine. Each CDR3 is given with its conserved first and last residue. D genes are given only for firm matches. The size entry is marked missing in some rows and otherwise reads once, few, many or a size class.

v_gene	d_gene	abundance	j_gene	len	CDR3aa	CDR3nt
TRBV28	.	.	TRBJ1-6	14	CASSLQRNNSPLHF	TGTGCCAGCAGTTTGCAACGGAATAATTCACCCCTCCACTTT
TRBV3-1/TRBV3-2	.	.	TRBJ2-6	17	CASSQGDTVSGANVLTF	TGTGCCAGCAGCCAAGGGGACACCGTCTCTGGGGCCAACGTCCTGACTTTC
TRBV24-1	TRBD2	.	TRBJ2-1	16	CATEGLAESSYNEQFF	TGTGCCACCGAGGGACTAGCGGAAAGCTCCTACAATGAGCAGTTCTTC
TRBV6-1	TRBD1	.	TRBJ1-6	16	CASSVRDPGGNSPLHF	TGTGCCAGCAGTGTCCGGGACCCAGGGGGAAATTCACCCCTCCACTTT
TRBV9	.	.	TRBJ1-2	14	CASSVGDEAYGYTF	TGTGCCAGCAGCGTAGGAGACGAGGCTTATGGCTACACCTTC
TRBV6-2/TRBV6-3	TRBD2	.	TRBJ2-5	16	CASSQTSGRARETQYF	TGTGCCAGCAGCCAGACTAGCGGGAGGGCCAGAGAGACCCAGTACTTC
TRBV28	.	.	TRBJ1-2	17	CASSLDPGDRYSYGYTF	TGTGCCAGCAGTTTAGATCCAGGGGATCGTTACTCCTATGGCTACACCTTC
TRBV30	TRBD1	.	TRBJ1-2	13	CAWSVTGIDGYTF	TGTGCCTGGAGCGTGACAGGGATAGATGGCTACACCTTC
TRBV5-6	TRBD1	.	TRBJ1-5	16	CASSSGTDYSNQPQHF	TGTGCCAGCAGCTCCGGGACAGACTATAGCAATCAGCCCCAGCATTTT
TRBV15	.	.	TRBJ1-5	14	CATSRGKGDQPQHF	TGTGCCACCAGCAGAGGGAAAGGTGATCAGCCCCAGCATTTT
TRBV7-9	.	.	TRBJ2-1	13	CASSLNLHNEQFF	TGTGCCAGCAGCTTAAATCTCCATAATGAGCAGTTCTTC
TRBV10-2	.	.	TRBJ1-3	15	CASSATFGTGNTIYF	TGCGCCAGCAGTGCTACCTTCGGCACTGGAAACACCATATATTTT
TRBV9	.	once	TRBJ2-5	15	CASSVTGPPEETQYF	TGTGCCAGCAGCGTCACAGGGCCACCCGAAGAGACCCAGTACTTC
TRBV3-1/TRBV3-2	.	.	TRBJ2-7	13	CASSHSGLYEQYF	TGTGCCAGCAGCCATAGCGGCCTCTACGAGCAGTACTTC
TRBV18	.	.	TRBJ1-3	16	CASSPSGGHSGNTIYF	TGTGCCAGCTCACCATCGGGCGGGCACTCTGGAAACACCATATATTTT
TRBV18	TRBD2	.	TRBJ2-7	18	CASSPGGGLPSRSYEQYF	TGTGCCAGCTCACCAGGGGGGGGGTTGCCATCCCGTTCCTACGAGCAGTACTTC
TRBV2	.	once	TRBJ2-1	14	CASRRAAGRNEQFF	TGTGCCAGCAGGCGGGCGGCAGGTCGCAATGAGCAGTTCTTC
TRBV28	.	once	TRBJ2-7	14	CASSLALVAYEQYF	TGTGCCAGCAGTTTGGCACTAGTCGCCTACGAGCAGTACTTC
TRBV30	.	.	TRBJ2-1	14	CAWSVLSTHNEQFF	TGTGCCTGGAGTGTACTGAGCACGCACAATGAGCAGTTCTTC
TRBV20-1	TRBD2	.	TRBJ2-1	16	CSASGLAGHSYNEQFF	TGCAGTGCTAGTGGACTAGCGGGACATTCCTACAATGAGCAGTTCTTC
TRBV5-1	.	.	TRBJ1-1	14	CASSLAVGNTEAFF	TGCGCCAGCAGCTTGGCAGTAGGGAACACTGAAGCTTTCTTT
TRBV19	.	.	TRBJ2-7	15	CASSIVGGPRYEQYF	TGTGCCAGTAGTATAGTGGGCGGCCCAAGATACGAGCAGTACTTC